Listed below are T cell receptor beta chains from one sample, sequenced in a study of radiation and T cells in renal cell carcinoma. Sequenced by immunoSEQ multiplex PCR; TCRdb stores in-frame clones only, minus some. Of 150,000 or so clones listed, about nine tenths are singletons. The starting material was blood, obtained from a patient whose treatment included radiotherapy and nephrectomy. The receptors originated from a woman aged 45-59 years with renal cell carcinoma. Both conserved end residues are part of each CDR3. The order of the fields is J gene, D gene, V gene, clone size, CDR3 protein, CDR3 DNA. A D gene is named only where the DNA matches it firmly. The size of a clone is reported for some rows only, either as once, few or many, or as a class for expanded clones.

TRBJ1-6 | - | TRBV19 | once | CASSLLTTSSYNSPLHF | TGTGCCAGTAGTCTCCTAACCACAAGCTCCTATAATTCACCCCTCCACTTT
TRBJ2-7 | - | TRBV19 | many | CASSSPGLGRYEQYF | TGTGCCAGTAGTTCCCCAGGGCTCGGTAGATACGAGCAGTACTTC
TRBJ2-2 | TRBD2 | TRBV9 | - | CASSQRLATGELFF | TGTGCCAGCAGCCAACGACTAGCAACCGGGGAGCTGTTTTTT
TRBJ1-6 | - | TRBV19 | - | CASSIAGDYNSPLHF | TGTGCCAGTAGTATAGCCGGGGACTATAATTCACCCCTCCACTTT
TRBJ2-3 | - | TRBV10-3 | - | CAISETFTERGATDTQYF | TGTGCCATCAGTGAAACTTTCACTGAGAGGGGCGCGACAGATACGCAGTATTTT
TRBJ2-7 | - | TRBV2 | - | CASSPWADKSYEQYF | TGTGCCAGCTCACCTTGGGCGGACAAATCCTACGAGCAGTACTTC
TRBJ2-3 | - | TRBV30 | - | CAWTQAGVPDTQYF | TGTGCCTGGACCCAAGCAGGGGTCCCCGATACGCAGTATTTT
TRBJ1-2 | TRBD1 | TRBV7-2 | - | CASSHTGRGQGISTF | TGTGCCAGCAGTCATACCGGACGGGGACAGGGTATCTCCACCTTC
TRBJ2-5 | TRBD2 | TRBV9 | - | CASSLRGGLTETQYF | TGTGCCAGCAGCCTAAGGGGAGGGTTGACCGAGACCCAGTACTTC
TRBJ1-2 | - | TRBV7-9 | - | CASSPPMRGEDGYTF | TGTGCCAGCAGTCCTCCCATGCGGGGGGAGGATGGCTACACCTTC
TRBJ2-2 | - | TRBV19 | - | CASRSGGTGELFF | TGTGCCAGTAGGTCAGGAGGGACCGGGGAGCTGTTTTTT
TRBJ1-3 | - | TRBV30 | - | CAWSWNSGNTIYF | TGTGCCTGGAGTTGGAACTCTGGAAACACCATATATTTT
TRBJ1-5 | - | TRBV19 | - | CASSVSGRNQPQHF | TGTGCCAGTAGTGTATCAGGGCGTAATCAGCCCCAGCATTTT
TRBJ2-5 | - | TRBV11-1 | - | CASSFLLEVTQYF | TGTGCCAGCAGCTTCCTCCTTGAAGTGACCCAGTACTTC
TRBJ2-1 | - | TRBV27 | - | CASSFDWSSYNEQFF | TGTGCCAGCAGTTTTGACTGGAGCTCCTACAATGAGCAGTTCTTC
TRBJ1-5 | - | TRBV19 | - | CASSIQNNQPQHF | TGTGCCAGTAGTATACAGAACAATCAGCCCCAGCATTTT
TRBJ2-1 | TRBD2 | TRBV6-5 | - | CASSSPSGSSYNEQFF | TGTGCCAGCAGTTCCCCTAGCGGAAGCTCCTACAATGAGCAGTTCTTC
TRBJ1-5 | - | TRBV7-8 | - | CASSLGPGNQPQHF | TGTGCCAGCAGCTTAGGGCCGGGGAATCAGCCCCAGCATTTT
TRBJ1-2 | - | TRBV5-4 | few | CASSLVGPGSGYTF | TGTGCCAGCAGCTTGGTAGGACCCGGGTCTGGCTACACCTTC
TRBJ2-1 | - | TRBV5-4 | - | CASSPQYDRNEQFF | TGTGCCAGCAGCCCCCAATACGACAGGAATGAGCAGTTCTTC
TRBJ2-5 | TRBD2 | TRBV6-5 | - | CASRLLAGGQETQYF | TGTGCCAGCAGGCTTCTAGCGGGGGGCCAGGAGACCCAGTACTTC
TRBJ2-4 | - | TRBV19 | - | CASSLSAGGNIQYF | TGTGCCAGTAGTCTCTCGGCCGGGGGAAACATTCAGTACTTC
TRBJ2-2 | - | TRBV2 | - | CASRLQGNTGELFF | TGTGCCAGCAGGTTACAGGGGAACACCGGGGAGCTGTTTTTT
TRBJ2-6 | - | TRBV21-1 | - | CASSKTICDAGANVLTF | TGTGCCAGCAGCAAAACGATTTGTGACGCTGGGGCCAACGTCCTGACTTTC
TRBJ1-1 | - | TRBV6-1 | few | CASSEGVGRYTEAFF | TGTGCCAGCAGTGAAGGGGTTGGGCGCTACACTGAAGCTTTCTTT
TRBJ1-1 | TRBD1 | TRBV5-1 | - | CASSLAQGANTEAFF | TGCGCCAGCAGCTTGGCGCAGGGGGCGAACACTGAAGCTTTCTTT
TRBJ1-2 | - | TRBV9 | - | CASSVESVSYGYTF | TGTGCCAGCAGCGTAGAGAGCGTGTCGTATGGCTACACCTTC
TRBJ2-5 | TRBD2 | TRBV4-2 | - | CASSQSPTSGAPQGTQYF | TGTGCCAGCAGCCAATCACCGACTAGCGGGGCCCCCCAGGGGACCCAGTACTTC
TRBJ1-1 | - | TRBV7-2 | - | CASSSQSGTVKNTEAFF | TGTGCCAGCAGCTCCCAGTCCGGGACTGTAAAAAACACTGAAGCTTTCTTT
TRBJ1-5 | - | TRBV19 | - | CASSMGTLPQPQHF | TGTGCCAGTAGTATGGGGACACTCCCTCAGCCCCAGCATTTT
TRBJ2-3 | - | TRBV6-1 | once | CASSVHRLDSRVDTQYF | TGTGCCAGCAGTGTCCACAGGTTGGACAGCCGAGTAGATACGCAGTATTTT
TRBJ1-1 | - | TRBV6-5 | - | CASSETGAEAFF | TGTGCCAGCAGTGAGACCGGGGCAGAAGCTTTCTTT
TRBJ1-1 | - | TRBV6-5 | - | CASSEDLNTEAFF | TGTGCCAGCAGTGAAGACCTCAACACTGAAGCTTTCTTT
TRBJ2-1 | TRBD2 | TRBV2 | - | CASNGLAGQTEQFF | TGTGCCAGCAACGGACTAGCGGGGCAAACCGAGCAGTTCTTC
TRBJ2-7 | - | TRBV5-1 | - | CASRPGASSYEQYF | TGCGCCAGCAGGCCAGGGGCAAGCTCCTACGAGCAGTACTTC
TRBJ2-3 | - | TRBV10-1 | few | CASSDGRTYTDTQYF | TGCGCCAGCAGTGATGGCCGGACGTACACAGATACGCAGTATTTT
TRBJ2-7 | TRBD1 | TRBV19 | - | CASTLFPGQGGEQYF | TGTGCCAGTACCTTGTTTCCGGGACAGGGAGGCGAGCAGTACTTC
TRBJ2-1 | TRBD2 | TRBV5-4 | once | CASSLRKLAGDYNEQFF | TGTGCCAGCAGCCTGAGGAAGCTAGCGGGGGACTACAATGAGCAGTTCTTC
TRBJ2-3 | - | TRBV9 | - | CASSVGWADTQYF | TGTGCCAGCAGCGTCGGTTGGGCAGATACGCAGTATTTT
TRBJ1-1 | - | TRBV4-3 | - | CASSQDLFRNTEAFF | TGCGCCAGCAGCCAAGATCTTTTCCGGAACACTGAAGCTTTCTTT
TRBJ1-6 | - | TRBV19 | - | CASSLGDSPLHF | TGTGCCAGTAGTTTAGGAGATTCACCCCTCCACTTT
TRBJ1-2 | TRBD1 | TRBV5-5 | - | CASSPGQNYGYTF | TGTGCCAGCAGCCCGGGACAGAACTATGGCTACACCTTC
TRBJ2-2 | TRBD1 | TRBV2 | - | CASMAGTVNTGELFF | TGTGCCAGCATGGCCGGGACAGTAAACACCGGGGAGCTGTTTTTT
TRBJ1-2 | - | TRBV7-9 | - | CASSFGSGNYGYTF | TGTGCCAGCAGCTTCGGATCCGGGAACTATGGCTACACCTTC
TRBJ1-1 | - | TRBV6-6 | - | CASSYIEFTEAFF | TGTGCCAGCAGTTATATCGAGTTCACTGAAGCTTTCTTT
TRBJ1-1 | - | TRBV18 | - | CASLDSRNTEAFF | TGTGCCAGCTTAGACTCCAGGAACACTGAAGCTTTCTTT
TRBJ2-3 | - | TRBV7-9 | - | CASSLSSGSTDTQYF | TGTGCCAGCAGCTTAAGCAGCGGCAGCACAGATACGCAGTATTTT
TRBJ1-2 | - | TRBV9 | once | CASSVATLSNYGYTF | TGTGCCAGCAGCGTAGCAACTCTTTCTAACTATGGCTACACCTTC
TRBJ2-3 | TRBD2 | TRBV29-1 | - | CSVRVAGGVDTQYF | TGCAGCGTCCGGGTAGCGGGGGGCGTAGATACGCAGTATTTT
TRBJ2-2 | - | TRBV10-1 | many | CASSPGTSTGELFF | TGCGCCAGCAGCCCCGGGACGTCAACCGGGGAGCTGTTTTTT
TRBJ2-4 | TRBD1 | TRBV2 | - | CASSPRLRDRVVAKNIQYF | TGTGCCAGCAGTCCTCGACTCCGGGACAGGGTTGTGGCCAAAAACATTCAGTACTTC
TRBJ2-7 | TRBD1 | TRBV6-5 | - | CASSYSMQGAYEQYF | TGTGCCAGCAGTTACTCGATGCAGGGGGCCTACGAGCAGTACTTC
TRBJ2-2 | - | TRBV5-6 | - | CASRSTGANTGELFF | TGTGCCAGCAGGTCGACGGGGGCGAACACCGGGGAGCTGTTTTTT